This is a list of T cell receptor beta chains from one sample in a study of cytomegalovirus exposure and HLA in healthy donors. Assay: immunoSEQ multiplex PCR; the TCRdb copy retains only in-frame clones and omits some. Among some 150,000 clones listed, roughly 81% were seen once. The sequenced sample was PBMCs. These receptors came from a woman aged 18 to 35 in good health and CMV-seronegative. Each CDR3 is given with its conserved first and last residue. Fields, in order: J gene, D gene, V gene, clone size, CDR3 DNA, CDR3 protein. A D gene is named only where the DNA matches it firmly. Not all rows give a size; the values are once, few, many and, for expanded clones, a class.

j_call: TRBJ2-7
d_call: TRBD2
v_call: TRBV2
clone_size: few
cdr3_nt: TGTGCCAGCAGCAACCCCGGGACTAGCTCCTACGAGCAGTACTTC
cdr3_aa: CASSNPGTSSYEQYF

j_call: TRBJ2-7
d_call: NA
v_call: TRBV30
clone_size: NA
cdr3_nt: TGTGCCTGGACGGACAGATACTACGAGCAGTACTTC
cdr3_aa: CAWTDRYYEQYF

j_call: TRBJ2-1
d_call: NA
v_call: TRBV5-4
clone_size: NA
cdr3_nt: TGTGCCAGCAGCGGGGGCCCAGCAGGGGACAATGAGCAGTTCTTC
cdr3_aa: CASSGGPAGDNEQFF

j_call: TRBJ2-7
d_call: TRBD1
v_call: TRBV28
clone_size: NA
cdr3_nt: TGTGCCAGCAGTTCCTCGGACAGGGGATACTACGAGCAGTACTTC
cdr3_aa: CASSSSDRGYYEQYF

j_call: TRBJ1-4
d_call: NA
v_call: TRBV30
clone_size: NA
cdr3_nt: TGTGCCTGGAGTGTGACCGTGGGGAGTTGGCTGTTTTTT
cdr3_aa: CAWSVTVGSWLFF

j_call: TRBJ1-1
d_call: TRBD1
v_call: TRBV9
clone_size: NA
cdr3_nt: TGTGCCAGCAGCCCGAGGGACAGGTCCTACACTGAAGCTTTCTTT
cdr3_aa: CASSPRDRSYTEAFF

j_call: TRBJ2-5
d_call: NA
v_call: TRBV28
clone_size: NA
cdr3_nt: TGTGCCAGCAGTTGGCAGGAGACCCAGTACTTC
cdr3_aa: CASSWQETQYF

j_call: TRBJ2-1
d_call: TRBD2
v_call: TRBV2
clone_size: NA
cdr3_nt: TGTGCCAGCAGTGATGCTAGCGGGAGGGCTTTTAATGAGCAGTTCTTC
cdr3_aa: CASSDASGRAFNEQFF

j_call: TRBJ2-5
d_call: TRBD1
v_call: TRBV6-1
clone_size: NA
cdr3_nt: TGTGCCAGCAGTGAGGACAGGGGGCGATATGAGACCCAGTACTTC
cdr3_aa: CASSEDRGRYETQYF

j_call: TRBJ2-7
d_call: TRBD2
v_call: TRBV7-3
clone_size: NA
cdr3_nt: TGTGCCAGCAGCTTAGGGGGACTAGCGCCGCAGTACTTC
cdr3_aa: CASSLGGLAPQYF

j_call: TRBJ2-7
d_call: NA
v_call: TRBV13
clone_size: NA
cdr3_nt: TGTGCCAGCAGCACGCCTTTAGGTGGGCTCCTCTACGAGCAGTACTTC
cdr3_aa: CASSTPLGGLLYEQYF

j_call: TRBJ1-2
d_call: NA
v_call: TRBV28
clone_size: NA
cdr3_nt: TGTGCCAGCAGCCCTGGGGGGAATGGGGGTTTCTATGGCTACACCTTC
cdr3_aa: CASSPGGNGGFYGYTF

j_call: TRBJ1-2
d_call: TRBD1
v_call: TRBV19
clone_size: NA
cdr3_nt: TGTGCCAGTAGTAGGACAGGGGATCACTATGGCTACACCTTC
cdr3_aa: CASSRTGDHYGYTF

j_call: TRBJ1-1
d_call: NA
v_call: TRBV20-1
clone_size: NA
cdr3_nt: TGCAGTGCCCCCGTTGGAGGAGAAGCTTTCTTT
cdr3_aa: CSAPVGGEAFF

j_call: TRBJ2-6
d_call: NA
v_call: TRBV4-3
clone_size: NA
cdr3_nt: TGCGCCAGCAGCCAAGGTGCGGGAAAGGCCAACGTCCTGACTTTC
cdr3_aa: CASSQGAGKANVLTF

j_call: TRBJ2-7
d_call: NA
v_call: TRBV27
clone_size: NA
cdr3_nt: TGTGCCAGCACCGGGACACCATCCTACGAGCAGTACTTC
cdr3_aa: CASTGTPSYEQYF

j_call: TRBJ2-3
d_call: TRBD1
v_call: TRBV12-5
clone_size: NA
cdr3_nt: TGTGCTAGTGGACGGGGGGACAGGGAGGGAGATACGCAGTATTTT
cdr3_aa: CASGRGDREGDTQYF

j_call: TRBJ1-3
d_call: NA
v_call: TRBV30
clone_size: NA
cdr3_nt: TGTGCCTGGGGGGGGTCTGGAAACACCATATATTTT
cdr3_aa: CAWGGSGNTIYF

j_call: TRBJ2-3
d_call: TRBD1
v_call: TRBV7-2
clone_size: NA
cdr3_nt: TGTGCCAGCAGCGGCGACAGGGTGGATACGCAGTATTTT
cdr3_aa: CASSGDRVDTQYF

j_call: TRBJ2-1
d_call: TRBD2
v_call: TRBV19
clone_size: NA
cdr3_nt: TGTGCCAGTAGTATAAGGTCCACTAGCGATGAGCAGTTCTTC
cdr3_aa: CASSIRSTSDEQFF

j_call: TRBJ1-4
d_call: TRBD1
v_call: TRBV7-2
clone_size: NA
cdr3_nt: TGTGCCAGCAGCTTAGGTGGCAGGGGGCGGAGGTCTAATGAAAAACTGTTTTTT
cdr3_aa: CASSLGGRGRRSNEKLFF

j_call: TRBJ1-3
d_call: TRBD1
v_call: TRBV7-9
clone_size: NA
cdr3_nt: TGTGCCAGCCGGACAGGTTCTGGAAACACCATATATTTT
cdr3_aa: CASRTGSGNTIYF

j_call: TRBJ1-2
d_call: NA
v_call: TRBV5-1
clone_size: NA
cdr3_nt: TGCGCCAGCAGTAGCTCGGGAGACGGCTACACCTTC
cdr3_aa: CASSSSGDGYTF

j_call: TRBJ2-1
d_call: TRBD2
v_call: TRBV10-3
clone_size: NA
cdr3_nt: TGTGCCATCAGGCCCGGACTAGCGAACTACAATGAGCAGTTCTTC
cdr3_aa: CAIRPGLANYNEQFF

j_call: TRBJ2-5
d_call: NA
v_call: TRBV7-2
clone_size: NA
cdr3_nt: TGTGCCAGCAGCTTAGGGACAAAAGAGACCCAGTACTTC
cdr3_aa: CASSLGTKETQYF

j_call: TRBJ2-7
d_call: TRBD2
v_call: TRBV5-1
clone_size: NA
cdr3_nt: TGCGCCAGCAGCACGGGACTAGCGGGGGGGCCAAACGAGCAGTACTTC
cdr3_aa: CASSTGLAGGPNEQYF

j_call: TRBJ2-5
d_call: TRBD2
v_call: TRBV2
clone_size: NA
cdr3_nt: TGTGCCAGCAGTGAAACCAGCGGGGGGCCCGGGCAGTACTTC
cdr3_aa: CASSETSGGPGQYF

j_call: TRBJ2-1
d_call: NA
v_call: TRBV4-3
clone_size: once
cdr3_nt: TGCGCCAGCACCAACCAAGATACGAACAGACCGAATGAGCAGTTCTTC
cdr3_aa: CASTNQDTNRPNEQFF

j_call: TRBJ1-5
d_call: NA
v_call: TRBV18
clone_size: NA
cdr3_nt: TGTGCCAGCTCACCTACCGGGACGCCAGGGGATCAGCCCCAGCATTTT
cdr3_aa: CASSPTGTPGDQPQHF

j_call: TRBJ2-1
d_call: TRBD2
v_call: TRBV30
clone_size: NA
cdr3_nt: TGTGCCTGGAGTGTACGAGGTAGCGGGGATAATGAGCAGTTCTTC
cdr3_aa: CAWSVRGSGDNEQFF

j_call: TRBJ1-5
d_call: TRBD1
v_call: TRBV5-6
clone_size: few
cdr3_nt: TGTGCCAGCAGCTCGGGACAGGGAAGACAGCCCCAGCATTTT
cdr3_aa: CASSSGQGRQPQHF

j_call: TRBJ2-7
d_call: NA
v_call: TRBV18
clone_size: NA
cdr3_nt: TGTGCCAGCTCCCAGGGCGTACCCTACGAGCAGTACTTC
cdr3_aa: CASSQGVPYEQYF

j_call: TRBJ2-3
d_call: NA
v_call: TRBV19
clone_size: NA
cdr3_nt: TGTGCCAGTAGTATAACGGGAGATACGCAGTATTTT
cdr3_aa: CASSITGDTQYF

j_call: TRBJ1-2
d_call: NA
v_call: TRBV7-2
clone_size: NA
cdr3_nt: TGTGCCAGCAGCCTCAACTCGGGGTCGGACTATGGCTACACCTTC
cdr3_aa: CASSLNSGSDYGYTF

j_call: TRBJ1-6
d_call: NA
v_call: TRBV30
clone_size: NA
cdr3_nt: TGTGCCTGGACCACAGGGATTTCACCCCTCCACTTT
cdr3_aa: CAWTTGISPLHF

j_call: TRBJ1-1
d_call: NA
v_call: TRBV18
clone_size: NA
cdr3_nt: TGTGCCAGCTCACCTACCGGACAAGACAACACTGAAGCTTTCTTT
cdr3_aa: CASSPTGQDNTEAFF

j_call: TRBJ2-1
d_call: TRBD2
v_call: TRBV9
clone_size: NA
cdr3_nt: TGTGCCAGCAGCCCTCTAGCGGGGGGGTTCAATGAGCAGTTCTTC
cdr3_aa: CASSPLAGGFNEQFF